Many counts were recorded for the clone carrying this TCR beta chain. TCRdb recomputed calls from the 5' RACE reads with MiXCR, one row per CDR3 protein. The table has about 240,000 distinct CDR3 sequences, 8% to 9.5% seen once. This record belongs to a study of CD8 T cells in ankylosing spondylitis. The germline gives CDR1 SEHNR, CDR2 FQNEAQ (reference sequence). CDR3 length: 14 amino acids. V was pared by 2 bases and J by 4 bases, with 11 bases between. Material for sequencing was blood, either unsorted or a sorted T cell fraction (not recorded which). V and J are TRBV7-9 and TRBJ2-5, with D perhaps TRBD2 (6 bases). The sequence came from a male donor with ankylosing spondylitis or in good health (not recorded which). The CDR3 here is CASSLSDSGETQYF. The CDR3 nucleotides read TGTGCCAGCAGCTTATCAGATAGCGGAGAGACCCAGTACTTC.